This T cell receptor beta chain derives from a study of cytomegalovirus exposure and HLA in healthy donors (dated by TCRdb to the late 2010s). Background for the entire study: According to a later analysis, one platform produced both the 110 or so validation repertoires and the approximately 600 repertoires of the first cohort. The aim of the study was to test whether cataloging public T cell receptors could identify signatures of past pathogen exposure. The study combined high-throughput TCR immunosequencing, statistical association of individual TCRs with disease status, and machine learning to predict cytomegalovirus infection status. Along with the 666-subject first cohort, a separate validation cohort of about 110 different subjects was used. Points the paper makes about the study in general: A total of some 180 TCR beta chains were listed by the study as associated with cytomegalovirus. A later analysis found that TCRs clustered in the first cohort also tended to co-occur in the 120 validation repertoires, with just under 95% of cluster scores above 0. Most TCR sequences were seen in very few donors, while some public TCRs were found in many individuals. According to the authors, the approach could potentially be generalized to other disease states and immunological phenotypes. In vitro tests confirmed that three of the cytomegalovirus-associated TCR beta chains recognize cytomegalovirus antigens. The validation cohort had no HLA typing available for a later analysis, so co-occurrence within that cohort was assessed over all 120 or so repertoires. Cytomegalovirus status was reported to be diagnosed by the classifier with high specificity and sensitivity in both the original and validation cohorts.

Of note for this clone: It lacks a known antigen. No quality values exist for individual bases; no much larger clone is one base distant.

The donors belonged to the validation cohort of approximately 130 subjects, which was separate from the approximately 700-subject first cohort. Based on the germline V gene, the CDR1 and CDR2 sequences are MNHNS and SASEGT. Including cysteine and phenylalanine, the CDR3 has 15 amino acids. Only CDR3 DNA is held: 45 bases, read in frame from base 1. The junction carries 26 bases between V and J, which are trimmed by 10 bases and 8 bases respectively. Libraries came from the immunoSEQ multiplex PCR assay. The paper's data handling went like this. To diagnose cytomegalovirus status from the catalog of TCR beta chain sequences, a statistical classification framework was built. In TCRdb, the immuneACCESS table is reduced to in-frame sequences with V and J assigned. These tables do not hold every clone; where another copy was compared, an unresolved V gene accounts for under half, and the others remain unexplained. The V and J calls and clone size come from that table; D and trimming were worked out from the DNA. Present in this sample are about 60,000 clones, 90% to 97% of which were seen just once. The biggest ten clones account for around 1% of the sample.

The sequenced material came from PBMCs. The rearrangement combines TRBV6-1 with TRBJ1-2, and possibly TRBD1, on 6 matching bases. The TCR was taken from a woman between 18 and 29 years old in good health and CMV-seronegative. The DNA reads as follows: TGTGCCACGCGGTATGGGGGGGCCAACCTTGGGGGCTACACCTTC. It encodes CATRYGGANLGGYTF.